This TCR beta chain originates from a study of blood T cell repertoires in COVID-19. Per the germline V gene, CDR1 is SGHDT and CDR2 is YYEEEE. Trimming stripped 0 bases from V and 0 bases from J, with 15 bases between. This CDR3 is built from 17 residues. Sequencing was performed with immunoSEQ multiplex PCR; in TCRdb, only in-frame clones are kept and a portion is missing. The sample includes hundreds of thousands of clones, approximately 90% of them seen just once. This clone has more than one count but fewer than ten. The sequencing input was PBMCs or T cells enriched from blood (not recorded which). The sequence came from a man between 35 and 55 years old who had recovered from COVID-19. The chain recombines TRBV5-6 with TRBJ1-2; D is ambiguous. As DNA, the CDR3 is TGTGCCAGCAGCTTGGATAGTGTGGCGGCTACTAACTATGGCTACACCTTC. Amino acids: CASSLDSVAATNYGYTF.